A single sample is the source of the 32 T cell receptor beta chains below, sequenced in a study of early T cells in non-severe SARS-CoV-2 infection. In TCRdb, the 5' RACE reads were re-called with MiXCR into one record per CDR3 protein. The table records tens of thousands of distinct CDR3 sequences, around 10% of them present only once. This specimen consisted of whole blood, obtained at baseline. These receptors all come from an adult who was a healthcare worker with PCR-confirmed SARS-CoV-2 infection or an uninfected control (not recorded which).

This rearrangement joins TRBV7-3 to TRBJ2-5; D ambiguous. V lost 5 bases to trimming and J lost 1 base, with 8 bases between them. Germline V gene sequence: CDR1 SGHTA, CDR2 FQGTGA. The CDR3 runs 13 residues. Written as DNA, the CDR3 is TGTGCCAGCAGCATCACCCTCCAAGAGACCCAGTACTTC. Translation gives CASSITLQETQYF.

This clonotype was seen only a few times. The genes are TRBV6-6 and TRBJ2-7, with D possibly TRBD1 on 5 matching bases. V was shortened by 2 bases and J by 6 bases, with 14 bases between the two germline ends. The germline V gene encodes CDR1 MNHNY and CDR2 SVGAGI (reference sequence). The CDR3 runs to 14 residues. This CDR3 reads CASSYQDQGREQYF. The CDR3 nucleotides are TGTGCCAGCAGTTACCAAGACCAGGGCCGCGAGCAGTACTTC.

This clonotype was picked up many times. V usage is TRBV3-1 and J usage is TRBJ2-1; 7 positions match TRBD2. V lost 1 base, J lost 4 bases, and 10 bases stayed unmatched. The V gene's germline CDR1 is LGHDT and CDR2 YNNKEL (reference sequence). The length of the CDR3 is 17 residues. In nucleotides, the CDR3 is TGTGCCAGCAGCCAAGGATGGGGCGGGAGTTCGTACAATGAGCAGTTCTTC. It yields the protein CASSQGWGGSSYNEQFF.

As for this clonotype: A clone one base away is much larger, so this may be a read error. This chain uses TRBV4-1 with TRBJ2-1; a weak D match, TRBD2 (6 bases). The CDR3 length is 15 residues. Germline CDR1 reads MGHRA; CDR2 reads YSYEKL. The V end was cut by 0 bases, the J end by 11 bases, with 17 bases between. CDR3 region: CASSQEFRRDHQQFF. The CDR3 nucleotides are TGCGCCAGCAGCCAAGAATTTCGGCGGGACCACCAGCAGTTCTTC.

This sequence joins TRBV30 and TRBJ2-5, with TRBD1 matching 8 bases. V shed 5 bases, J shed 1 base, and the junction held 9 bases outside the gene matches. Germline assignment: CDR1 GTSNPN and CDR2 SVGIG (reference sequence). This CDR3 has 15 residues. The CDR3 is CAWGMTGVVQETQYF. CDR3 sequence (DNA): TGTGCCTGGGGGATGACAGGGGTTGTCCAAGAGACCCAGTACTTC.

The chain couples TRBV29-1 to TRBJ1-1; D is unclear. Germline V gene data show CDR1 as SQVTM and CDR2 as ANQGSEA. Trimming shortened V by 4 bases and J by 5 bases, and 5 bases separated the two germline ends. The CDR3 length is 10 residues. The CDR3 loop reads CSVGSTEAFF. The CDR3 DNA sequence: TGCAGCGTTGGGAGTACTGAAGCTTTCTTT.

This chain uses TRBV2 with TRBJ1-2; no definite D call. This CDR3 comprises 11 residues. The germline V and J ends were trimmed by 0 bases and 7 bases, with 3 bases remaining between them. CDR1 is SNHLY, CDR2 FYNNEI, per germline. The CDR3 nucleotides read TGTGCCAGCAGTGAAGCGCGTGGCTACACCTTC. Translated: CASSEARGYTF.

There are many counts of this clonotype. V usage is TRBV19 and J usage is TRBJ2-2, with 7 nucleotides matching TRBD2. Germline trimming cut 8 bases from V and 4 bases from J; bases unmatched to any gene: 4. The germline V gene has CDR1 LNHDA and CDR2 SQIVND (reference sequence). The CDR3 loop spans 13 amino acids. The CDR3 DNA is TGTGCCAGTTCGGGACTATTCACCGGGGAGCTGTTTTTT. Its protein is CASSGLFTGELFF.

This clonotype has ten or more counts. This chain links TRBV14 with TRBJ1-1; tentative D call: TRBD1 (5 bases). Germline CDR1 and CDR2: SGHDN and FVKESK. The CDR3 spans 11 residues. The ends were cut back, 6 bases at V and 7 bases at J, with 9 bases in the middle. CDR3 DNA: TGTGCCAGCAGAGACCAGGGTGAAGCTTTCTTT. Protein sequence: CASRDQGEAFF. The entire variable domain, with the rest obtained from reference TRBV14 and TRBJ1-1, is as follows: EAGVTQFPSHSVIEKGQTVTLRCDPISGHDNLYWYRRVMGKEIKFLLHFVKESKQDESGMPNNRFLAERTGGTYSTLKVQPAELEDSGVYFCASRDQGEAFFGQGTRLTVV.

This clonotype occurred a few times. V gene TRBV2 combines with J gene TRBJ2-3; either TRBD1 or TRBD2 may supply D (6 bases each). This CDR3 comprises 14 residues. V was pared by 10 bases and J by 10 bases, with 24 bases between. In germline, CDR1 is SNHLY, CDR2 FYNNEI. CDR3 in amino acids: CATRGSSGTLPQYF. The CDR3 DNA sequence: TGTGCCACAAGGGGGAGTAGCGGAACCCTTCCGCAGTATTTT.

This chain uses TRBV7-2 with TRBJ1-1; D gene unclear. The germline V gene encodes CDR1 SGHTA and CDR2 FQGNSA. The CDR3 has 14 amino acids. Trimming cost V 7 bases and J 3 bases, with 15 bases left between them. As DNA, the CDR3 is TGTGCCAGCACCCGACCCCAGGTTTACACTGAAGCTTTCTTT. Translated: CASTRPQVYTEAFF.

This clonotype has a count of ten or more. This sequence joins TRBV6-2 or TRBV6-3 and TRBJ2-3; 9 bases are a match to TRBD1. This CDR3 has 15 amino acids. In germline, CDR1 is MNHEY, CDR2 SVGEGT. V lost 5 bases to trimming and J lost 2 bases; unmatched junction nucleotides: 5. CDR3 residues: CASSPGTGITDTQYF. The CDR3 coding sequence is TGTGCCAGCAGTCCCGGGACAGGGATCACAGATACGCAGTATTTT.

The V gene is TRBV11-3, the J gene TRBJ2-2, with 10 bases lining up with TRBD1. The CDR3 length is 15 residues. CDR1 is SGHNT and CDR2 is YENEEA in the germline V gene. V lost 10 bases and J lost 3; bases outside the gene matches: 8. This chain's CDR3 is CATMTGQGYTGELFF. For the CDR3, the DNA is TGTGCCACCATGACGGGACAGGGGTACACCGGGGAGCTGTTTTTT.

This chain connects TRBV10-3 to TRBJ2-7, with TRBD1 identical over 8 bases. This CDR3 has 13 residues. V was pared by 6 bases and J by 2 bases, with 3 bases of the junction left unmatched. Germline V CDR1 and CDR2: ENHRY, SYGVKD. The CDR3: CAIRDRVTYEQYF. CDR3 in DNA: TGTGCCATCAGGGACAGGGTAACCTACGAGCAGTACTTC.

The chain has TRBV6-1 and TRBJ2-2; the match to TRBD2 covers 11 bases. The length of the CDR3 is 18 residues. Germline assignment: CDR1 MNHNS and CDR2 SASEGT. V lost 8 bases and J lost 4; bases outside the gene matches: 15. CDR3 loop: CASSYPMGLAALTGELFF. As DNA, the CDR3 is TGTGCCAGCTCCTACCCGATGGGACTAGCGGCCCTCACCGGGGAGCTGTTTTTT.

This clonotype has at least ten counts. The CDR3 DNA follows: TGTGCCTGGAGTCCGACAGGGAACAATGGCTACACCTTC. Translating gives CAWSPTGNNGYTF. J is TRBJ1-2 and V is TRBV30; TRBD1 matches 7 bases. This CDR3 is 13 amino acids long. Germline assignment: CDR1 GTSNPN and CDR2 SVGIG (reference sequence). Trimming cost V 2 bases and J 6 bases; bases outside gene matches: 6.

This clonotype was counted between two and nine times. In nucleotides, the CDR3 is TGTGCCAGCAGCCGCAGGGGGCCTACTAATGAAAAACTGTTTTTT. Translation: CASSRRGPTNEKLFF. This rearrangement joins TRBV7-2 to TRBJ1-4; 8 bases are shared with TRBD1. V was clipped by 5 bases and J by 2 bases; unmatched bases: 4. Per the germline V gene, CDR1 is SGHTA and CDR2 is FQGNSA. CDR3 length: 15 residues.

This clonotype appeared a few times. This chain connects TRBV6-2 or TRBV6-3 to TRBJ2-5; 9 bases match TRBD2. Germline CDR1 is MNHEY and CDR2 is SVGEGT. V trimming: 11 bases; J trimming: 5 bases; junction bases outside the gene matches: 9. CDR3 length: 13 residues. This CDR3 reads CAHSGGRVETQYF. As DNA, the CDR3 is TGTGCCCACTCCGGCGGGAGGGTGGAGACCCAGTACTTC.

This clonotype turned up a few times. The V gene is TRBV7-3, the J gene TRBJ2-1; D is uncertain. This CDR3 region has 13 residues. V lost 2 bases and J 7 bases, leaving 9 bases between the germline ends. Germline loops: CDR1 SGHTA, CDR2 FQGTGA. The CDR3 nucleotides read TGTGCCAGCAGCTTACAGGCCGGGAATGAGCAGTTCTTC. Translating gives CASSLQAGNEQFF. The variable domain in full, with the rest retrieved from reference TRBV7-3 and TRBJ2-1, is GAGVSQTPSNKVTEKGKYVELRCDPISGHTALYWYRQSLGQGPEFLIYFQGTGAADDSGLPNDRFFAVRPEGSVSTLKIQRTERGDSAVYLCASSLQAGNEQFFGPGTRLTVL.

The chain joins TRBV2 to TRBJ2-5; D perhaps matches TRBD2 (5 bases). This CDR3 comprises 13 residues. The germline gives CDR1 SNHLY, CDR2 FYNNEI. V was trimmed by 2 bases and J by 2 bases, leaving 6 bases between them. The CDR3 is CASSELAQETQYF. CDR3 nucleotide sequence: TGTGCCAGCAGTGAACTAGCACAAGAGACCCAGTACTTC.

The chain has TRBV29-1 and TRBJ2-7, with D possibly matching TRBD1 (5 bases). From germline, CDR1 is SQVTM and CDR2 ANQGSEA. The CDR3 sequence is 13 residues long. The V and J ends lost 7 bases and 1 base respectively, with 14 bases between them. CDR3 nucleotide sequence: TGCAGCGCTGCAGGACAACATTCCTACGAGCAGTACTTC. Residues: CSAAGQHSYEQYF.

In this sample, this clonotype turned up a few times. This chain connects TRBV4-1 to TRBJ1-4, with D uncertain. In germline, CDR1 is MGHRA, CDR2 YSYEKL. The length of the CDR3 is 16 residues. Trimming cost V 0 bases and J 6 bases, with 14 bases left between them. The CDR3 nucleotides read TGCGCCAGCAGCCAAGAGGGAGTCCTAAAGGATGAAAAACTGTTTTTT. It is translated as CASSQEGVLKDEKLFF.

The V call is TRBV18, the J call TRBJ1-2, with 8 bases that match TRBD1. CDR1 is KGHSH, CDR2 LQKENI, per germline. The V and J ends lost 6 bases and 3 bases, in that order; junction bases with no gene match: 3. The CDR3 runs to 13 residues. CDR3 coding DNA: TGTGCCAGCTCTTCGGACAGGGACTATGGCTACACCTTC. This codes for CASSSDRDYGYTF.

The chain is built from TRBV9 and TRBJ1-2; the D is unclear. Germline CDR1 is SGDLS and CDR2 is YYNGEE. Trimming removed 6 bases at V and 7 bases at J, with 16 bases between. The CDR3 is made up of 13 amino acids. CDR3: CASKSDVDRGYTF. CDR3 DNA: TGTGCCAGCAAATCGGACGTTGATCGTGGCTACACCTTC.

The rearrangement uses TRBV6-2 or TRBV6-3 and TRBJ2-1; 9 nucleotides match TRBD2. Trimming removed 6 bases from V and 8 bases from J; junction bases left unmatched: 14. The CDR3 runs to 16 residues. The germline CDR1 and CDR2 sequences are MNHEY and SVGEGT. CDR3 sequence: CASSRTAASGIYEQFF. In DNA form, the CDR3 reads TGTGCCAGCAGCCGCACGGCGGCTAGCGGGATCTATGAGCAGTTCTTC.

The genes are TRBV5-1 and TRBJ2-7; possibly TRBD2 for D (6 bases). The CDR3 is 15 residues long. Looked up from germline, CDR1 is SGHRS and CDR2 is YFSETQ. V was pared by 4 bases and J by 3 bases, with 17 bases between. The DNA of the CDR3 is TGCGCCAGCAGCGCTGGCGGTCTAGCGCACTACGAGCAGTACTTC. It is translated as CASSAGGLAHYEQYF.

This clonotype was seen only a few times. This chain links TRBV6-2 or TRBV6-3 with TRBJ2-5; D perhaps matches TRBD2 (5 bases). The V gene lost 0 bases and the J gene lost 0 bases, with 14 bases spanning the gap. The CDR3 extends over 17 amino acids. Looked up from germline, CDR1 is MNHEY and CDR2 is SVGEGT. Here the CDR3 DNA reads TGTGCCAGCAGTTACTCGAACTTTGGCGGGTACCAAGAGACCCAGTACTTC. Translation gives CASSYSNFGGYQETQYF.

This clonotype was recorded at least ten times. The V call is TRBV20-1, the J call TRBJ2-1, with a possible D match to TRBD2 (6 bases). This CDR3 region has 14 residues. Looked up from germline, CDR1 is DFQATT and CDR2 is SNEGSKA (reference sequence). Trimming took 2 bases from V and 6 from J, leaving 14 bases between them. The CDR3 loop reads CSARTGLRVNEQFF. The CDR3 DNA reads TGCAGTGCTAGAACGGGACTGAGAGTCAATGAGCAGTTCTTC.

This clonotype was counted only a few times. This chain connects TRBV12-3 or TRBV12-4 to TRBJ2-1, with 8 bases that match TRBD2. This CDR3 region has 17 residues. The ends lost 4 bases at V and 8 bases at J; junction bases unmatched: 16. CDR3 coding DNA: TGTGCCAGCAGTTCGAACCCGCCGGGACTAGAGGCGTATGAGCAGTTCTTC. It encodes CASSSNPPGLEAYEQFF.

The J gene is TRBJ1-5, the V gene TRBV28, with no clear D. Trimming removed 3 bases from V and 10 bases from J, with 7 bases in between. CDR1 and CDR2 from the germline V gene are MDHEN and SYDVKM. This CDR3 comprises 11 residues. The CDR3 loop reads CASSLTGPQHF. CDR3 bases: TGTGCCAGCAGTTTGACCGGTCCCCAGCATTTT.

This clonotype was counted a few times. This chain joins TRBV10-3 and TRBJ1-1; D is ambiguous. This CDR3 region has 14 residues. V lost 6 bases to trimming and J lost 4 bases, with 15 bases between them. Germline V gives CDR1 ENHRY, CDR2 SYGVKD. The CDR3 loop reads CAISLRPGGTEAFF. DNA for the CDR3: TGTGCCATCAGCCTGCGCCCCGGAGGCACTGAAGCTTTCTTT.

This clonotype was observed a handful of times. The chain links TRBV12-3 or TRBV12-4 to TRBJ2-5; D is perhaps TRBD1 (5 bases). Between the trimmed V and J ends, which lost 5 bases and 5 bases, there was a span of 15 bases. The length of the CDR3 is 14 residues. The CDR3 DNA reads TGTGCCAGCAGTACGGCTGGGGCGTGGGAGACCCAGTACTTC. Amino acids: CASSTAGAWETQYF.